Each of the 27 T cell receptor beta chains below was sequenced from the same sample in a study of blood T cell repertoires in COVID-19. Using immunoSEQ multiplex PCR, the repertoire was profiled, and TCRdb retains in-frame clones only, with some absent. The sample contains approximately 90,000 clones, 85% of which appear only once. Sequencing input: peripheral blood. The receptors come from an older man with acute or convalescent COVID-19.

This chain's CDR3 is CASSELGEGYGYTF. The CDR3 coding sequence is TGTGCCAGCAGTGAACTGGGGGAGGGTTATGGCTACACCTTC. The genes are TRBV6-1 and TRBJ1-2; TRBD1 is a possible D gene (5 bases). V was cut by 2 bases and J by 5 bases, with 12 bases left in between. Per the germline V gene, CDR1 is MNHNS and CDR2 is SASEGT. The CDR3 covers 14 residues.

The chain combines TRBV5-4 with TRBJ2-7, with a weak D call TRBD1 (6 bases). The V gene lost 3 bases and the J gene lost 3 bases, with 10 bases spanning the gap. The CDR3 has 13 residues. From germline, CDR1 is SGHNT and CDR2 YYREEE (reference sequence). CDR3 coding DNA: TGTGCCAGCAGCTCAGGACAGAGCTACGAGCAGTACTTC. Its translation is CASSSGQSYEQYF.

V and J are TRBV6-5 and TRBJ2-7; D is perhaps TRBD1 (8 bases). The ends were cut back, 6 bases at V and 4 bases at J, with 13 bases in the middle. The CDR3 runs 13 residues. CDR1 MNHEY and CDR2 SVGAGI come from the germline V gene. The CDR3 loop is CASRPQGGYEQYF. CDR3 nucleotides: TGTGCCAGCAGACCACAGGGGGGGTACGAGCAGTACTTC.

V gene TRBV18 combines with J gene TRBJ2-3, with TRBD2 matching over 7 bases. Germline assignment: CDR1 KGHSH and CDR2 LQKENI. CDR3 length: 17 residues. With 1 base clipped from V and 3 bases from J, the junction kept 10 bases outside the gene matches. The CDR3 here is CASSPRGRAMETDTQYF. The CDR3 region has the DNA TGTGCCAGCTCACCACGGGGGAGGGCCATGGAGACAGATACGCAGTATTTT.

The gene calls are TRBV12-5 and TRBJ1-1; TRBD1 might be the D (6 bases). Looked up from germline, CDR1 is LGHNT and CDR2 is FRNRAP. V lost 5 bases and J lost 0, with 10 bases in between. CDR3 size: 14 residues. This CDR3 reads CASGPGHLNTEAFF. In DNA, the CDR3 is TGTGCTAGTGGTCCGGGACACCTGAACACTGAAGCTTTCTTT.

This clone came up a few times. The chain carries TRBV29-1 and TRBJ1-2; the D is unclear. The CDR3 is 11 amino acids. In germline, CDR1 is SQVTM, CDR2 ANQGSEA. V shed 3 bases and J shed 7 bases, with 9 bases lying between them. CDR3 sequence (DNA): TGCAGCGTTGAGTTGGCGGGTGGCTACACCTTC. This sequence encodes CSVELAGGYTF.

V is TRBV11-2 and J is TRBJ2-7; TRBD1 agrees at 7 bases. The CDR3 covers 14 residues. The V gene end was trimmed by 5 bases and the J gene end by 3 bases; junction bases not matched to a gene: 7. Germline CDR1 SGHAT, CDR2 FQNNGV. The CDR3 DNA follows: TGTGCCAGCAGCATACGACAGGGTCGCTACGAGCAGTACTTC. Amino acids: CASSIRQGRYEQYF.

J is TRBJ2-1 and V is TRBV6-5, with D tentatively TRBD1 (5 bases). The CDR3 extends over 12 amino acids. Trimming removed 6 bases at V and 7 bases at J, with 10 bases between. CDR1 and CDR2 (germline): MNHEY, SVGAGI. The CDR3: CASRSRVNEQFF. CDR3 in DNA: TGTGCCAGCAGAAGCAGGGTAAATGAGCAGTTCTTC.

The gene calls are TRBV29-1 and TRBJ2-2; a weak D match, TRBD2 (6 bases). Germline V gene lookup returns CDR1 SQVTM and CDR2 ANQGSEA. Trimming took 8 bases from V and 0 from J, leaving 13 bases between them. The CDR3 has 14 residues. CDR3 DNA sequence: TGCAGCTTCAGTCGGGGGACGAACACCGGGGAGCTGTTTTTT. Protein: CSFSRGTNTGELFF.

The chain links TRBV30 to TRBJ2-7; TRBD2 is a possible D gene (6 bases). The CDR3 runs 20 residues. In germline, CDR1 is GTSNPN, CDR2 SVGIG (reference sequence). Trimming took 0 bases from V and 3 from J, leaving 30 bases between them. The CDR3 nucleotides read TGTGCCTGGAGTGTACTTTCGGAGGGAGTGGTGGGGGATAGGTTCTACGAGCAGTACTTC. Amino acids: CAWSVLSEGVVGDRFYEQYF.

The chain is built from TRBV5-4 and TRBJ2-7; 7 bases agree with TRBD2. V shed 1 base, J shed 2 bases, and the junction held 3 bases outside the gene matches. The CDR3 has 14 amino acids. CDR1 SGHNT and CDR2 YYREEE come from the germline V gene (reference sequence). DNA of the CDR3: TGTGCCAGCAGCTTGTCGGGGACTACCTACGAGCAGTACTTC. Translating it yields CASSLSGTTYEQYF.

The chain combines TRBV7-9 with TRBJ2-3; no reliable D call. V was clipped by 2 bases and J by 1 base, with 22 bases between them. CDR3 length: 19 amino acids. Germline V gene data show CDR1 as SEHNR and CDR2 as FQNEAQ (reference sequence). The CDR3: CASSLPSFGPRSGTDTQYF. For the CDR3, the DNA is TGTGCCAGCAGCTTACCATCCTTTGGGCCACGCTCTGGCACAGATACGCAGTATTTT.

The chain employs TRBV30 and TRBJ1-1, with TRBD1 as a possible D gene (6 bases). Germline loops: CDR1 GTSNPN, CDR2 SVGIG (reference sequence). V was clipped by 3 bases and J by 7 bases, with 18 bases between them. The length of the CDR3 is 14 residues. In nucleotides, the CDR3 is TGTGCCTGGAGCAGCGGGACACCCGGACATGAAGCTTTCTTT. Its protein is CAWSSGTPGHEAFF.

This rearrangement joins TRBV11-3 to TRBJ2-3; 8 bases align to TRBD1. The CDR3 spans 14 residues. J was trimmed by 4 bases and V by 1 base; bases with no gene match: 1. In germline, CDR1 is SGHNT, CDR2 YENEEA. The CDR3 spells CASSLARGPDTQYF. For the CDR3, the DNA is TGTGCCAGCAGCTTAGCCAGGGGGCCAGATACGCAGTATTTT.

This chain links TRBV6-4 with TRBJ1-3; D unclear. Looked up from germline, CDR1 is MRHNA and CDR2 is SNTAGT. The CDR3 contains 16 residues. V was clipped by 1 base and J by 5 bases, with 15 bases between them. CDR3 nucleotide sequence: TGTGCCAGCAGTGACTGGGAGGCGAAAAAACGAAACACCATATATTTT. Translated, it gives CASSDWEAKKRNTIYF.

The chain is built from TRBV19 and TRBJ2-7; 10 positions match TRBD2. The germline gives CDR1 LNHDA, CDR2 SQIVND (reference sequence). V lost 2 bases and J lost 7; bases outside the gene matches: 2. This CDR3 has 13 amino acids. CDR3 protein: CASSISAGGEQYF. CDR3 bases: TGTGCCAGTAGTATATCAGCGGGAGGGGAGCAGTACTTC.

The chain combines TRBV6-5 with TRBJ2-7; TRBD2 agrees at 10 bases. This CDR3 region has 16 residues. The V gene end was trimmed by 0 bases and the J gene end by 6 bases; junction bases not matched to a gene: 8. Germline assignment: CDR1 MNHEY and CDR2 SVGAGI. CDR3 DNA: TGTGCCAGCAGTTACTCGAACCTAGCGGGAGAGGGCGAGCAGTACTTC. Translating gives CASSYSNLAGEGEQYF.

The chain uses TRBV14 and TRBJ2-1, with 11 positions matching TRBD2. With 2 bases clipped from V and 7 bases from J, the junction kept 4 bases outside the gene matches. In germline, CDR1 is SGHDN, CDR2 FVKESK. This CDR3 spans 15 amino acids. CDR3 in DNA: TGTGCCAGCAGCCAAACGGGACTAGCGGCTAATGAGCAGTTCTTC. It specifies CASSQTGLAANEQFF.

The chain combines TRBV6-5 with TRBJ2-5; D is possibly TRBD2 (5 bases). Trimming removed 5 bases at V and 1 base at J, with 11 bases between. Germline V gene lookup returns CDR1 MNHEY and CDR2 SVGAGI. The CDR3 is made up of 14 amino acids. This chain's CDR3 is CASSLGGPQETQYF. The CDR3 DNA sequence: TGTGCCAGCAGTCTCGGAGGCCCCCAAGAGACCCAGTACTTC.

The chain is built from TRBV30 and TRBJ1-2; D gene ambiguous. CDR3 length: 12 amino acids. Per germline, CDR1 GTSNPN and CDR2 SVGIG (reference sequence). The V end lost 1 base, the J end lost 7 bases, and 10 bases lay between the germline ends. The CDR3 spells CAWSAQSGGYTF. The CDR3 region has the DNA TGTGCCTGGAGTGCGCAGTCTGGTGGCTACACCTTC.

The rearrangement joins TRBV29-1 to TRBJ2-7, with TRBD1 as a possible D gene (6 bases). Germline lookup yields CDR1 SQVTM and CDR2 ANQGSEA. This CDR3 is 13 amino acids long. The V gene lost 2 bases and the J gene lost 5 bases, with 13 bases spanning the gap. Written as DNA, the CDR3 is TGCAGCGTTGAATCGGCAGGGGCAAACGAGCAGTACTTC. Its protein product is CSVESAGANEQYF.

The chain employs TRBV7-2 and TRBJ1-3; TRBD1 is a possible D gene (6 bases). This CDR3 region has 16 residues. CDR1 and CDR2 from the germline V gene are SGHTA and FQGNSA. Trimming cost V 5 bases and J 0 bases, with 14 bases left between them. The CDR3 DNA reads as TGTGCCAGCAGCCCCGCAACAGGGAGCTCTGGAAACACCATATATTTT. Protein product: CASSPATGSSGNTIYF.

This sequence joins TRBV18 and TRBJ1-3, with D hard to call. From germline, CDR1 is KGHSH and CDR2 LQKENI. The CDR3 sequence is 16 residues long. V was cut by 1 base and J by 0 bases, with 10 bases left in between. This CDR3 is CASSPRQANSGNTIYF. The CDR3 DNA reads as TGTGCCAGCTCACCACGCCAGGCAAACTCTGGAAACACCATATATTTT.

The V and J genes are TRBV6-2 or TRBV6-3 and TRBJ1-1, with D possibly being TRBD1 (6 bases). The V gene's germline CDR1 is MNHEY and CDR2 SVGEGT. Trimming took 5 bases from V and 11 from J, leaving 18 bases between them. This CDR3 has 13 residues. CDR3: CASSRGEQGGAFF. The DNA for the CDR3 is TGTGCCAGCAGTCGGGGAGAACAGGGTGGGGCTTTCTTT.

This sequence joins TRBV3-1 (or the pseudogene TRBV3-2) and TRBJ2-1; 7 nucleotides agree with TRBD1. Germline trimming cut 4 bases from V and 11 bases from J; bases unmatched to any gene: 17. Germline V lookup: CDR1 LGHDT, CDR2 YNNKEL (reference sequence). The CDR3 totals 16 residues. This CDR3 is CASSPGPGQSGVKQFF. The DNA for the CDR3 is TGTGCCAGCAGCCCGGGACCGGGACAGAGTGGAGTGAAGCAGTTCTTC.

The CDR3 protein is CASSLPPTKSLTEAFF. The DNA for the CDR3 is TGTGCCAGCTCACTACCCCCGACAAAGAGTCTCACTGAAGCTTTCTTT. The chain uses TRBV18 and TRBJ1-1; D is uncertain. The germline CDR1 and CDR2 sequences are KGHSH and LQKENI. CDR3 length: 16 amino acids. Trimming left V 4 bases short and J 4 bases short, with 19 bases between.

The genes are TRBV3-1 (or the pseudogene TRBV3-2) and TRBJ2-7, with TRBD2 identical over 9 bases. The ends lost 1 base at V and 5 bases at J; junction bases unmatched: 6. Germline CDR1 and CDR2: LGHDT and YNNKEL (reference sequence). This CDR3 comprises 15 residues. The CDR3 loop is CASSQAGLAGNEQYF. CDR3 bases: TGTGCCAGCAGCCAAGCGGGACTAGCCGGGAACGAGCAGTACTTC.